A selection of T cell receptor beta chains follows, all from one sample in a study of identical twins. TCRdb recomputed calls from the 5' RACE reads with MiXCR, one row per CDR3 protein. The sample records some 1,700,000 distinct CDR3 sequences, around 29% being singletons. The specimen was cord blood. The receptors shown here come from a newborn girl in good health. The conserved cysteine and the conserved F or W are not part of the CDR3 here. D genes are given only for firm matches.

d_gene	j_gene	v_gene	CDR3aa
NA	TRBJ2-1	TRBV20-1	SASSLEGGYNEQF
TRBD2	TRBJ2-1	TRBV4-1	ASSQPLVAGTYNEQF
TRBD1	TRBJ2-2	TRBV7-9	ASSDRAGELF
NA	TRBJ2-5	TRBV12-1	ASSSPAFQETQY
TRBD2	TRBJ2-7	TRBV18	ASSPYKREGRNEQY
TRBD2	TRBJ2-3	TRBV7-2	ASSLVTSGYHTQY
TRBD2	TRBJ2-7	TRBV28	ASSYLLAGTTSYEQY
NA	TRBJ1-2	TRBV20-1	SARDRGTVDNYGYT
TRBD1	TRBJ1-1	TRBV9	ASSVGQGETEAF
NA	TRBJ2-4	TRBV18	ASSPSQGLAKNIQY
NA	TRBJ2-6	TRBV24-1	ATSFSGAGANVLT
TRBD1	TRBJ1-2	TRBV20-1	SASKDRLYGYT
NA	TRBJ2-7	TRBV2	ASSEAGFYEQY
NA	TRBJ1-2	TRBV7-9	ASSFALAYGYT
NA	TRBJ2-5	TRBV4-2	ASSQDRGDGETQY
TRBD2	NA	TRBV7-7	ASSLGSGTSSYNEQY
TRBD2	TRBJ2-3	TRBV28	ASSLRWFSGRITDTQY
TRBD2	TRBJ2-1	TRBV11-3	ASSLDLAGGYNEQF
NA	TRBJ2-1	TRBV29-1	SVILANEQF
TRBD2	TRBJ2-3	TRBV12-3/TRBV12-4	ASSFRHGLAGGNRADTQY
TRBD2	TRBJ2-1	TRBV10-3	AIGGAAGGLSYNEQF
NA	NA	TRBV4-2	ASSQGSLSYEQY
NA	TRBJ1-5	TRBV27	ASSSAGRDNQPQH
TRBD1	TRBJ2-5	TRBV29-1	SVERTGNRRETQY
NA	TRBJ2-5	TRBV2	ASGPSVEVPY
NA	TRBJ1-6	TRBV3-1	ASSQEGRVNSPLH
TRBD1	TRBJ1-1	TRBV11-2	ASSLGDRVPNTEAF
TRBD2	TRBJ2-5	TRBV18	ASSPRTSETQY
NA	TRBJ1-1	TRBV10-3	AISGSGNTEAF
NA	TRBJ1-4	TRBV20-1	SARGLGEKLF
NA	TRBJ2-6	TRBV7-2	ASSFRQSGANVLT
NA	TRBJ2-3	TRBV7-4	ASSDATGHSTDTQY
NA	TRBJ2-7	TRBV27	ASSLFASSYEQY
TRBD2	TRBJ2-7	TRBV7-2	AGSLVGLAGRLVYEQY
NA	TRBJ1-5	TRBV12-3/TRBV12-4	ASSFGQGWDSNQPQH
NA	TRBJ2-5	TRBV11-2	ASSLRPQAGWGYNEQY
TRBD1	TRBJ2-5	TRBV25-1	ASSGWDRAQETQY
TRBD2	TRBJ2-3	TRBV5-1	ASSHPSGRLMVDTQY
TRBD2	TRBJ2-1	TRBV29-1	SVEGSLAGGNEQF
NA	TRBJ1-5	TRBV6-6	ASSYSVRTGYDQPQH
TRBD1	TRBJ1-6	TRBV20-1	SARAWTGGDSPLH
NA	TRBJ1-4	TRBV29-1	GRGITNEKLF
TRBD2	TRBJ2-1	TRBV20-1	SASLLAGGPNIYNEQF
TRBD2	TRBJ2-1	TRBV7-7	ASSPGLAGGKDEQF
TRBD1	TRBJ2-3	TRBV29-1	SVTGQGGHTDTQY
TRBD1	TRBJ1-2	TRBV2	AIPKTGGTYGYT
NA	TRBJ1-2	TRBV2	ASSELSYGYT
NA	TRBJ2-3	TRBV10-3	VISESWGSTDTQY
NA	TRBJ1-4	TRBV3-1	ASSQGRSRLGNEKLF
NA	TRBJ2-1	TRBV11-2	ASSLVPKRRVGGKNEQF